The clone carrying this TCR beta chain was seen at least ten times. The antigen is unknown. This specimen belongs to a study of T cells in Graves' hyperthyroidism and ophthalmopathy. Researchers amplified the TCR beta CDR3 regions from RNA transcripts. An initial round of RT-PCR targeting the TCR CDR3 relied on the HTBI primer set. TCRdb re-analysed the multiplex PCR reads in MiXCR, keeping a single row per CDR3 protein. The table lists around 600,000 distinct CDR3 sequences, about 14% of them singletons, with about an eighth in the top ten. Study-level findings and limits: Clonotypes that were expanded in thyroid above 0.001 mostly appeared in blood too.

This TCR derives from a woman in her forties or fifties with Graves' ophthalmopathy. The sequencing input was blood.

CDR3 sequence (DNA): TGTGCCAGCAGTTTACGACAGGGTACGAATTCACCCCTCCACTTT. Translating gives CASSLRQGTNSPLHF. V gene TRBV12-3 or TRBV12-4 combines with J gene TRBJ1-6, with 7 bases that match TRBD1. V shed 2 bases, J shed 7 bases, and the junction held 5 bases outside the gene matches. The CDR3 runs 15 residues.